This TCR beta chain appears in the sequencing data of a study of blood T cells in healthy people across ages. Study findings and constraints: Observed TCR beta diversity showed a strong correlation with the percentage of naive T cells as measured by flow cytometry.

This clonotype turned up a few times. Antigen specificity is unknown. The second PCR ran roughly 6 to 12 cycles with a sample-barcoded 5' primer and J-beta primers. TCRdb re-derived calls from the 5' RACE reads in MiXCR, one entry per CDR3 protein. Of about a million distinct CDR3 sequences detected, 35% to 40% appear once; the ten largest clones hold 13%. This receptor was obtained from a man younger than 35 in good health. Sequenced input: blood.

The CDR3: CSASVPGRTNEKLFF. In DNA form, the CDR3 reads TGCAGTGCTAGCGTTCCAGGGAGGACTAATGAAAAACTGTTTTTT. The V call is TRBV20-1, the J call TRBJ1-4; a possible D gene is TRBD1 (5 bases). There are 15 residues in the CDR3. V lost 3 bases and J lost 2, with 13 bases in between. The germline gives CDR1 DFQATT, CDR2 SNEGSKA (reference sequence).